This T cell receptor (beta chain) was recorded in a study of blood T cell repertoires in COVID-19. Background on the study: COVID-19 samples from acute and convalescent phases originated in the United States, Italy and Spain. Nucleic acid was either cDNA or gDNA, and it came from T cells, B-cell-depleted T cells, or PBMCs.

Germline CDR1 reads MGHRA; CDR2 reads YSYEKL. This CDR3 spans 14 amino acids. The ends lost 4 bases at V and 7 bases at J; junction bases unmatched: 6. Data came from immunoSEQ multiplex PCR; TCRdb stores just in-frame clones and leaves some out. The repertoire consists of about 140,000 clones, with about three quarters occurring once and the leading ten covering 2.5% to 3%. V is TRBV4-1 and J is TRBJ1-5; TRBD1 matches 8 bases. The clonotype was recovered from a woman in her forties or fifties who had recovered from COVID-19. Sequenced input: PBMCs or T cells enriched from blood (not recorded which). In DNA form, the CDR3 reads TGCGCCAGCAGCCGCCGGACAGGGAGGCAGCCCCAGCATTTT. Protein sequence: CASSRRTGRQPQHF.